This T cell receptor (beta chain) was identified during a study of metastatic and nonmetastatic thyroid tumors. Overall study: The authors compared repertoires across blood and tumor or nodule tissue from malignant and benign thyroid patients.

V lost 2 bases to trimming and J lost 13 bases, with 17 bases between them. Germline values: CDR1 LGHDT, CDR2 YNNKEL (reference sequence). This CDR3 comprises 13 residues. About this clone: Its antigen remains unknown.

Every patient was untreated before thyroid surgery. Original processing methods: In papillary thyroid cancer, a distant-metastasis classifier was built using CDR3 differences across clinicopathological groups. TCRdb reassembled clones from the PCR reads with MiXCR. The V and J calls reflect TCRdb's pipeline rather than the authors' work. Seen here are over 20,000 clones, roughly an eighth observed once, and the top ten hold around 22%. Whole-study findings and limits: Across blood and tumor, TCR beta diversity in malignant thyroid tumors was reportedly significantly higher than in benign nodules.

This rearrangement joins TRBV3-1 to TRBJ1-2; D uncertain. Material: blood. The sequence derives from a female donor with papillary thyroid cancer or a benign thyroid nodule (not recorded which). Some clones in this sample may be carry-over from other donors' samples. In DNA, the CDR3 is TGTGCCAGCAGCCAAAATAATTTCTATGTCTTCACCTTC. The encoded protein is CASSQNNFYVFTF.